Included here is one TCR beta chain sequence, with context. The sample originates from a study of technical replicates of blood from a few donors. Libraries were prepared by immunoSEQ multiplex PCR; TCRdb keeps only in-frame clonotypes and omits some of them. Seen here are 80,000 or so clones, roughly 96% observed once, and the top ten hold around 0.2%. The V end lost 5 bases, the J end lost 4 bases, and 15 bases lay between the germline ends. The CDR3 is 15 amino acids. Germline V gene lookup returns CDR1 MDHEN and CDR2 SYDVKM. The specimen sequenced was T cells isolated from PBMCs. The chain couples TRBV28 to TRBJ2-1, with a tentative D call TRBD2 (6 bases). The origin of this receptor is a human donor in good health. The CDR3 sequence: CASSEPAGPYNEQFF. DNA for the CDR3: TGTGCCAGCAGTGAACCGGCGGGACCTTACAATGAGCAGTTCTTC.